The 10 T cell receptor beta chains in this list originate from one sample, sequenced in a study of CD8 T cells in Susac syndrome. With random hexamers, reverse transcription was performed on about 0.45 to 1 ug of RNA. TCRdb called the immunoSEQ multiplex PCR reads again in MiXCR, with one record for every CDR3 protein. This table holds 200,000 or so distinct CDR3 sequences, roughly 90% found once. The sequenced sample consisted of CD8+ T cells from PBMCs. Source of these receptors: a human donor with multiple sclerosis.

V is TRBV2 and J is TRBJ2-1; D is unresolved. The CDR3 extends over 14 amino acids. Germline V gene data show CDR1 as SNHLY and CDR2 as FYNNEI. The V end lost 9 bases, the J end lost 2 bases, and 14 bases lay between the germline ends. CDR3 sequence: CASPSARTYNEQFF. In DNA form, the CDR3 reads TGTGCCAGTCCGAGCGCGCGTACCTACAATGAGCAGTTCTTC.

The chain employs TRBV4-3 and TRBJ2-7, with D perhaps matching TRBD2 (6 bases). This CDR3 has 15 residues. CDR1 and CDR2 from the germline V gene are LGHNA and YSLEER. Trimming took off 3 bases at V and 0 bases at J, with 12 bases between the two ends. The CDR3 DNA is TGCGCCAGCAGCCAGTATCCCGGGGGCTCCTACGAGCAGTACTTC. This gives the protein CASSQYPGGSYEQYF.

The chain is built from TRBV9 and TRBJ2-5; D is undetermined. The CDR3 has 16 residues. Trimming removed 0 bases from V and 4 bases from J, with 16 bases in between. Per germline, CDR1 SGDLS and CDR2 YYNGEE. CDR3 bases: TGTGCCAGCAGCGTAGAGTCGTCCTCCATCGCAGAGACCCAGTACTTC. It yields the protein CASSVESSSIAETQYF. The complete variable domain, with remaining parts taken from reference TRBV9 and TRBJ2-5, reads DSGVTQTPKHLITATGQRVTLRCSPRSGDLSVYWYQQSLDQGLQFLIQYYNGEERAKGNILERFSAQQFPDLHSELNLSSLELGDSALYFCASSVESSSIAETQYFGPGTRLLVL.

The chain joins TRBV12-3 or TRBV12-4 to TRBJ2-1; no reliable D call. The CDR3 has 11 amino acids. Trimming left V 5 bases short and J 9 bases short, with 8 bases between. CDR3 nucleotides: TGTGCCAGCAGTCTCTTAAGTGAGCAGTTCTTC. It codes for CASSLLSEQFF.

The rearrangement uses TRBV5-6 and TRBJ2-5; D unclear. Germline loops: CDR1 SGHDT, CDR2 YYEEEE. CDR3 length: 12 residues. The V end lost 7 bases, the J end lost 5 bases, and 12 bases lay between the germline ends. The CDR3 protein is CASQSIEETQYF. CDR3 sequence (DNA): TGTGCCAGCCAGTCAATAGAGGAGACCCAGTACTTC.

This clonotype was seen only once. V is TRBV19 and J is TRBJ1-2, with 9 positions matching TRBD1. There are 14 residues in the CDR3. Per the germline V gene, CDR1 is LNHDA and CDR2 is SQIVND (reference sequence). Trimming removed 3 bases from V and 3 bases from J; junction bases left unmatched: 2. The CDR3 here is CASSIGTGHYGYTF. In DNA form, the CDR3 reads TGTGCCAGTAGTATCGGGACAGGGCACTATGGCTACACCTTC.

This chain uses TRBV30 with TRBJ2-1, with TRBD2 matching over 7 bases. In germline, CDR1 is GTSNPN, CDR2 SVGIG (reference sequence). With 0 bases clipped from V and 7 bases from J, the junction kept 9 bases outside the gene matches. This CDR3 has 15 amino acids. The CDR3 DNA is TGTGCCTGGAGTGTGAGGGAGGGAAGGGGTAATGAGCAGTTCTTC. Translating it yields CAWSVREGRGNEQFF.

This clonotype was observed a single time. The CDR3 loop reads CASSSGGSSYNSPLHF. For the CDR3, the DNA is TGTGCCAGCAGCTCCGGGGGGAGCTCCTATAATTCACCCCTCCACTTT. The V call is TRBV13, the J call TRBJ1-6, with D perhaps TRBD1 (5 bases). Germline V lookup: CDR1 PRHDT, CDR2 FYEKMQ (reference sequence). V lost 4 bases to trimming and J lost 0 bases, with 10 bases between them. The CDR3 has 16 amino acids.

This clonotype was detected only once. The CDR3 protein is CASSLNLETQYF. Written as DNA, the CDR3 is TGTGCCAGCAGTCTCAACCTAGAGACCCAGTACTTC. The rearrangement links TRBV6-6 to TRBJ2-5; D gene ambiguous. V lost 5 bases and J lost 4, with 8 bases in between. This CDR3 is 12 amino acids long. Germline V gene data show CDR1 as MNHNY and CDR2 as SVGAGI (reference sequence).

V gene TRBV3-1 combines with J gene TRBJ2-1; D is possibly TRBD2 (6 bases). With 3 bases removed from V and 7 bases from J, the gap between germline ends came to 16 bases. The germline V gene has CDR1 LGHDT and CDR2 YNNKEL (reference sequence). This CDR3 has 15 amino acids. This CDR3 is CASSHQMTSGNEQFF. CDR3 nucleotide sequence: TGTGCCAGCAGCCACCAAATGACTAGTGGTAATGAGCAGTTCTTC.